This T cell receptor (beta chain) was sequenced for a study of shared clonotypes between healthy human individuals. The germline V gene has CDR1 MNHNS and CDR2 SASEGT. This CDR3 comprises 14 residues. Trimming at V came to 9 bases and at J to 0 bases, leaving 4 bases not matched to a gene. This clone was recorded once. As yet, its antigen is unknown. General study points: The expectation was that sequencing depth would affect clonotype sharing among donors. Generally, naive subsets came out with larger estimated richness than memory subsets.

A CD45RA+ naive subset and a CD45RA-negative memory subset were split from CD4+ cells. Assay execution took place at the deep level. This table comes from immunoSEQ multiplex PCR, and its TCRdb copy is limited to in-frame clones, with some not included. Of about 990,000 clones listed, about four fifths are singletons. This receptor was identified in a man aged 18 to 29 in good health. Some clones in this sample may be carry-over from other donors' samples. The chain has TRBV6-1 and TRBJ1-3, with 8 bases matching TRBD1. Sequenced material: memory CD4+ T cells from PBMCs. Subset noted: CD45RA-negative fraction. In nucleotides, the CDR3 is TGTGCCAGTCGGACAGGGAACTCTGGAAACACCATATATTTT. As protein: CASRTGNSGNTIYF.